The 11 T cell receptor beta chains in this list originate from one sample, sequenced in a study of T cells expressing NK-cell markers. From its re-call of the 5' RACE reads, TCRdb lists each CDR3 protein once, without DNA. Its listing shows over 150,000 distinct CDR3 sequences. Sequenced material: blood T cells: a sorted CD56 or NKG2C T cell subset, CD4+ or CD8+ T cells, or bulk PBMC T cells (not recorded which). These receptors were obtained from a woman aged 50 to 60 in good health.

The J gene is TRBJ2-1, the V gene TRBV29-1. Germline V lookup: CDR1 SQVTM, CDR2 ANQGSEA. CDR3 length: 12 residues. The CDR3 is CSVDGNYNEQFF.

The rearrangement uses TRBV11-2 and TRBJ2-2. The germline CDR1 and CDR2 sequences are SGHAT and FQNNGV. This CDR3 has 15 amino acids. This chain's CDR3 is CASSSEMGNTGELFF.

This chain uses TRBV29-1 with TRBJ1-3. The germline V gene encodes CDR1 SQVTM and CDR2 ANQGSEA. This CDR3 comprises 15 residues. CDR3 sequence: CSVVLKTDPGNTIYF.

The V call is TRBV14, the J call TRBJ2-7; TCRdb gives TRBD2 as the D gene, but with no DNA this cannot be confirmed. The CDR3 has 15 amino acids. Per germline, CDR1 SGHDN and CDR2 FVKESK. Here the CDR3 reads CASSQWGSGGYEQYF. Based on the CDR3 plus reference TRBV14 and TRBJ2-7, the full variable domain is EAGVTQFPSHSVIEKGQTVTLRCDPISGHDNLYWYRRVMGKEIKFLLHFVKESKQDESGMPNNRFLAERTGGTYSTLKVQPAELEDSGVYFCASSQWGSGGYEQYFGPGTRLTVT.

The CDR3 is CASSLDRGRWDEQFF. This chain connects TRBV7-9 to TRBJ2-1; TCRdb's D gene call, TRBD1, goes unchecked for lack of DNA. Germline loops: CDR1 SEHNR, CDR2 FQNEAQ (reference sequence). The CDR3 runs to 15 residues. Full variable domain (remainder filled in from reference TRBV7-9 and TRBJ2-1): DTGVSQNPRHKITKRGQNVTFRCDPISEHNRLYWYRQTLGQGPEFLTYFQNEAQLEKSRLLSDRFSAERPKGSFSTLEIQRTEQGDSAMYLCASSLDRGRWDEQFFGPGTRLTVL.

This chain connects TRBV29-1 to TRBJ2-1; TCRdb names TRBD2, which stays unverified in the absence of DNA. Germline CDR1 and CDR2: SQVTM and ANQGSEA. The CDR3 covers 13 residues. This chain's CDR3 is CSVVLAGAVEQFF.

The V and J genes are TRBV13 and TRBJ2-3; TCRdb proposes TRBD2, but this gene call is untestable without DNA. Germline loops: CDR1 PRHDT, CDR2 FYEKMQ (reference sequence). The length of the CDR3 is 15 residues. The CDR3 loop reads CASSSTTSAADTQYF.

The chain is built from TRBV15 and TRBJ2-7; without DNA, the TCRdb call of TRBD2 cannot be checked. Germline CDR1 reads LNHNV; CDR2 reads YYDKDF (reference sequence). The CDR3 length is 16 residues. CDR3: CATSTRGGFLSYEQYF.

The CDR3 sequence is CASSYSISWAHNEQFF. V is TRBV6-5 and J is TRBJ2-1. CDR3 length equals 16 residues. Germline-derived CDR1 and CDR2 are MNHEY and SVGAGI.

V and J are TRBV2 and TRBJ2-5; TCRdb gives TRBD1 as the D gene, but with no DNA this cannot be confirmed. CDR1 and CDR2 (germline): SNHLY, FYNNEI. The CDR3 sequence is 16 residues long. This chain's CDR3 is CASSDRDRNFPETQYF.

The V and J genes are TRBV7-6 and TRBJ2-5. CDR3 size: 13 residues. Per germline, CDR1 SGHVS and CDR2 FNYEAQ. CDR3 residues: CASSSSLYGTQYF. Looking up the rest from reference TRBV7-6 and TRBJ2-5 gives the full variable domain: GAGVSQSPRYKVTKRGQDVALRCDPISGHVSLYWYRQALGQGPEFLTYFNYEAQQDKSGLPNDRFSAERPEGSISTLTIQRTEQRDSAMYRCASSSSLYGTQYFGPGTRLLVL.